This TCR beta chain emerged from a study of T cell responses to AZD1222 COVID-19 vaccine. Study-wide results and limits: It was only after the peak T cell response that any repertoires were sampled.

Trimming cost V 0 bases and J 5 bases, with 14 bases left between them. The CDR3 totals 15 residues. The germline gives CDR1 SGHTA, CDR2 FQGTGA. The repertoire was sequenced with immunoSEQ multiplex PCR; TCRdb's copy has only in-frame clones and lacks some. The table lists a few hundred thousand clones, approximately 95% of them singletons. Comments on this clone: The antigen is not known.

The chain has TRBV7-3 and TRBJ2-7, with D perhaps matching TRBD2 (6 bases). The receptor's source is an adult in good health. Sequencing was performed on peripheral blood, taken on day 0 of AZD1222 vaccination. The DNA of the CDR3 is TGTGCCAGCAGCTTAACGGCGCTAGCGTTAGACGAGCAGTACTTC. It yields the protein CASSLTALALDEQYF.